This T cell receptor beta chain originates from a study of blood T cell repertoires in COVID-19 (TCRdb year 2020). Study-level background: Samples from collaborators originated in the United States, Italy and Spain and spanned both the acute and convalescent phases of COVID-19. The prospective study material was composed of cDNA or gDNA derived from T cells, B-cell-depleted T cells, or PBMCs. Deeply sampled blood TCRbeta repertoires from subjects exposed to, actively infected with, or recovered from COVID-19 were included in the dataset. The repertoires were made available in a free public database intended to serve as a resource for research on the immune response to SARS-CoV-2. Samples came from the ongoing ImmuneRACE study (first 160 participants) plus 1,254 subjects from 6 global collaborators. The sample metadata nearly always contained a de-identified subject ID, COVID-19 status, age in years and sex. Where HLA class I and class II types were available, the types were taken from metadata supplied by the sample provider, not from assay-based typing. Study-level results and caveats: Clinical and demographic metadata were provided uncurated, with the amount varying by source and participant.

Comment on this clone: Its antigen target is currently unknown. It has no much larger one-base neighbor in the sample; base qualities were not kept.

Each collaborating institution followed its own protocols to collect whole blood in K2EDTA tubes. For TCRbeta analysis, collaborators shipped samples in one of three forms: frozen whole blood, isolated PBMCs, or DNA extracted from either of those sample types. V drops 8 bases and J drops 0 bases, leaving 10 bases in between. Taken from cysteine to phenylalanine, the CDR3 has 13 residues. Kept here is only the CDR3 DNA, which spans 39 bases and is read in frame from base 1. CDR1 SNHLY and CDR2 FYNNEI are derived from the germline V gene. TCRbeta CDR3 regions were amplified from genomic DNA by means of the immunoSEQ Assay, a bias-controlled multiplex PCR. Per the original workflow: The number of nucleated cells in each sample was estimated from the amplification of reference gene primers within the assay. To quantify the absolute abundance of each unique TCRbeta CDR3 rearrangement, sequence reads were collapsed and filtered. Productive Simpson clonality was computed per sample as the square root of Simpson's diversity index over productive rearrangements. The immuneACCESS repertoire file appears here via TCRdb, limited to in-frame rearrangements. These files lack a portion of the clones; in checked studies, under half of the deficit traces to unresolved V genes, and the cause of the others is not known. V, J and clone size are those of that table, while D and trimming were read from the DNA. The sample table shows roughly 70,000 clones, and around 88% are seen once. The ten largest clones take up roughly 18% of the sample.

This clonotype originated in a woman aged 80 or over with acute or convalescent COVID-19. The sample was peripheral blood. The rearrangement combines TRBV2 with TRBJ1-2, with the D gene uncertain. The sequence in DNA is TGTGCCAGCGCTTCCCAGTCTAACTATGGCTACACCTTC. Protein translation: CASASQSNYGYTF.